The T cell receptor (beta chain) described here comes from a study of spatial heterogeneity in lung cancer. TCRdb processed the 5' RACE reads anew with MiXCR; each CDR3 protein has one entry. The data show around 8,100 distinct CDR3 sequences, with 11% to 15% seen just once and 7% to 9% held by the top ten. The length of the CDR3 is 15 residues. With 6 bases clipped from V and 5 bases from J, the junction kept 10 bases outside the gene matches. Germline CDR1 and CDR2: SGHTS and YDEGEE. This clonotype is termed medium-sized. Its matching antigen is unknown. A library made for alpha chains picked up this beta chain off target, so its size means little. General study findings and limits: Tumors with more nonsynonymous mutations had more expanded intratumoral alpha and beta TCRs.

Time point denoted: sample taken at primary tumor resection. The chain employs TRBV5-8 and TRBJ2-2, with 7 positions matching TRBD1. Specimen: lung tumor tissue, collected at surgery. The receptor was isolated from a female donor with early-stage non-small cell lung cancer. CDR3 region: CASKARTGGTGELFF. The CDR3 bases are TGTGCCAGCAAAGCCCGGACAGGCGGTACCGGGGAGCTGTTTTTT.